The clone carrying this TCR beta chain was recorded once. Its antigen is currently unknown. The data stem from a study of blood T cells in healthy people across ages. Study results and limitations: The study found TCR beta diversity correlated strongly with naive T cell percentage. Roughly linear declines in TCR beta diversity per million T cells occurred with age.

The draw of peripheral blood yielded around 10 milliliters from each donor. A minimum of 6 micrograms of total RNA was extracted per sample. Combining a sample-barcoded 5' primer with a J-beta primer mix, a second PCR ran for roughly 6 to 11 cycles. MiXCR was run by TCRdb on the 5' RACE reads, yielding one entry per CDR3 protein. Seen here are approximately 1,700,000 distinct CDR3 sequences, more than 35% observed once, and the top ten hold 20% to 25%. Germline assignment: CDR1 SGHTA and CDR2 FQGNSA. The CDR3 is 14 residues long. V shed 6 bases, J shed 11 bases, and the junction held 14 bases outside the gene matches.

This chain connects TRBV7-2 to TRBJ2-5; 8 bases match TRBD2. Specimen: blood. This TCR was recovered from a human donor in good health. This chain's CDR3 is CASRPGGAYNEQYF. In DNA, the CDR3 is TGTGCCAGCAGGCCGGGGGGGGCTTACAATGAGCAGTACTTC.